The entry that follows covers one T cell receptor (beta chain) sequence. Its cognate antigen has yet to be identified. Base-call qualities are not available, and no considerably larger clone is one nucleotide away. The time point label for this specimen denotes: progressive disease on ibrutinib. For TCR beta library preparation, roughly 2.2 micrograms of genomic DNA were isolated from cryopreserved PBMCs. Longitudinal blood samples from CLL patients on ibrutinib monotherapy were analyzed using high-throughput TCR beta sequencing. The patients took part in an open-label, single-center phase 2 trial of ibrutinib monotherapy. Including the terminal cysteine and phenylalanine, the CDR3 comprises 14 residues. The DNA shown is the 42-base CDR3, in frame from base 1. V is pared back by 0 bases and J by 6 bases, with 9 bases lying between the germline termini. The germline V gene gives CDR1 as SGHDT and CDR2 as YYEEEE.

This entry is derived from a study of cytotoxic CD8 clonotypes in ibrutinib-treated CLL (dated by TCRdb to the early 2020s). The study in broad terms: The cohort was composed of some ten relapsed/refractory and roughly 16 treatment-naive patients; IGHV unmutated status was identified in about 17 patients. Responses were partial in about 25 patients and complete in 2; after median about 63 months follow-up, about 14 stayed in remission and roughly twelve progressed. Response samples were obtained after a median of around 11 months of treatment, with a range of about 6 to 40 months. On average, each sample yielded around 230,000 productive templates and about 95,000 productive rearrangements. Longitudinal samples were available for about 30% of the 86 trial participants. Cryopreserved peripheral blood mononuclear cells were obtained prior to treatment, at the time of response, and at either disease progression or sustained remission. Patients were still on ibrutinib when every remission and progressive disease sample was collected. Findings and caveats that apply to the study as a whole: Public clonotypes were rare and either shrank or stayed stable during treatment, and the rise in clonality at ibrutinib response reflected expansion of private clonotypes. An increase in clonality was observed at ibrutinib response, with clonality remaining stable during sustained remission and falling back toward baseline at progression. Baseline clonality exceeded that of age-matched healthy donors and correlated strongly with circulating CD8+ T-cell counts. Sampling times were not matched between sustained-remission and progressing patients, and lymph node repertoires were not studied.

On a MiSeq, deep resolution sequencing aimed for a depth between 1 in 1 million and 1 in 200,000 T cells, with each clonotype covered 10x on average. TCR beta libraries were generated with the immunoSEQ hsTCRB Kit. In the source study's methods: The data were analyzed with ImmunoSEQ Analyzer and ImmunoSEQ Data Assistant, and V, D and J gene assignments followed IMGT definitions. Clonality, with values ranging from 0 to 1, was calculated as one minus the normalized Shannon entropy of productive rearrangement frequencies. Only overrepresented clonotypes making up at least 0.05% of each patient's repertoire were included in the public clonotype analysis. Repertoires from about a dozen age-matched healthy donors in immuneACCESS were used as clonality controls. TCRdb mirrors the immuneACCESS table, restricted to in-frame sequences. Some clones are absent from its copies; in checked studies, under half trace to an unresolved V gene, and the reason for the others is unknown. The DNA gave D and trimming, while V, J and clone size come from that table. This sample comprises about 60,000 clones, nearly 55% of them detected only once. Around 25% of the sample is taken by the ten largest.

This clonotype was obtained from a human donor with chronic lymphocytic leukemia. Sequenced material: PBMCs, taken at disease progression, from a patient treated with ibrutinib. The rearranged chain carries TRBV5-6 and TRBJ1-4; TRBD1 is perhaps the D gene, given 5 matching bases. At the DNA level, the sequence is TGTGCCAGCAGCTTGGTCGGGGGTGATGAAAAACTGTTTTTT. Translated, this is CASSLVGGDEKLFF.